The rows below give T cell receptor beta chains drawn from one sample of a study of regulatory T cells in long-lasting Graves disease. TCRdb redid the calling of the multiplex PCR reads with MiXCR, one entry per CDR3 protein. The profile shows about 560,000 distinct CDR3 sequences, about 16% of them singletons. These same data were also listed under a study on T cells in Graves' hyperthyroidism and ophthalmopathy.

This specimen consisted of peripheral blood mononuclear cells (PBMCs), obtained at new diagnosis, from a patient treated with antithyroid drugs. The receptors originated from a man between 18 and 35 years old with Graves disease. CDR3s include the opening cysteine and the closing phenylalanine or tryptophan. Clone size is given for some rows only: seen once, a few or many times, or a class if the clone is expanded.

cdr3_aa: CASSLVRGSHTEAFF; v_call: TRBV5-1; clone_size: NA
cdr3_aa: CASIGLAGGGGELFF; v_call: TRBV6-1; clone_size: many
cdr3_aa: CASSEYRASQPQHF; v_call: TRBV2; clone_size: many
cdr3_aa: CASSVAGGQGINIQYF; v_call: TRBV9; clone_size: NA
cdr3_aa: CASSFAGQGDTGELFF; v_call: TRBV5-1; clone_size: many
cdr3_aa: CAGRLGGPNQPQHF; v_call: TRBV28; clone_size: few
cdr3_aa: CAISVDGLDTEAFF; v_call: TRBV10-3; clone_size: many
cdr3_aa: CASSLGAVGDEQFF; v_call: TRBV10-2; clone_size: many
cdr3_aa: CASSQELGVRYNEQFF; v_call: TRBV3-1; clone_size: NA
cdr3_aa: CASRGSRWDTRYF; v_call: TRBV2; clone_size: NA
cdr3_aa: CASSLSAGFEAFF; v_call: TRBV27; clone_size: many
cdr3_aa: CASSQVGLAGRYEQYF; v_call: TRBV4-2; clone_size: NA
cdr3_aa: CASSAGTSLLNEQYF; v_call: TRBV5-1; clone_size: once
cdr3_aa: CASSEILAKNIQYF; v_call: TRBV2; clone_size: NA
cdr3_aa: CSVEFAGRSSYEQYF; v_call: TRBV29-1; clone_size: many
cdr3_aa: CASSLTRSGPPVLSNEQFF; v_call: TRBV7-3; clone_size: many
cdr3_aa: CASSIQDPAIEAFF; v_call: TRBV19; clone_size: NA
cdr3_aa: CASSFQDRDSQAFF; v_call: TRBV3-1; clone_size: many
cdr3_aa: CSANGRAGAWNTEAFF; v_call: TRBV20-1; clone_size: few
cdr3_aa: CSVGGSHTTSYNEQFF; v_call: TRBV29-1; clone_size: NA
cdr3_aa: CASSLGGSPREQYF; v_call: TRBV13; clone_size: NA
cdr3_aa: CASRPSGGETQYF; v_call: TRBV7-9; clone_size: many
cdr3_aa: CASSSLRSTDTQYF; v_call: TRBV28; clone_size: many
cdr3_aa: CASSYETGFGNTIYF; v_call: TRBV7-2; clone_size: NA
cdr3_aa: CASSEGTPGNEQFF; v_call: TRBV7-3; clone_size: few
cdr3_aa: CASSIGQGNDGYTF; v_call: TRBV5-1; clone_size: few
cdr3_aa: CSAGGADETQYF; v_call: TRBV20-1; clone_size: many